Listed below are T cell receptor beta chains from one sample, sequenced in a study of blood T cells in healthy people across ages. TCRdb processed the 5' RACE reads anew with MiXCR; each CDR3 protein has one entry. Among approximately 830,000 distinct CDR3 sequences listed, around 62% were seen once. The sequencing input was blood. These receptors all stem from a man aged 25-45 years in good health. Both conserved end residues are part of each CDR3. D genes are given only for firm matches. Some rows mark clone size as missing; the rest say once, few, many or name a class of expanded clone.

size: .
J: TRBJ2-7
V: TRBV4-3
D: .
CDR3: CASSHQRDNPYEQYF
DNA: TGCGCCAGCAGCCACCAGAGGGACAATCCCTACGAGCAGTACTTC

size: .
J: TRBJ2-5
V: TRBV11-3
D: .
CDR3: CASSVGGPQGTQYF
DNA: TGTGCCAGCAGCGTAGGGGGGCCGCAAGGGACCCAGTACTTC

size: many
J: TRBJ2-1
V: TRBV29-1
D: TRBD1
CDR3: CSSRDRDYNEQFF
DNA: TGCAGCAGCCGGGACAGAGACTACAATGAGCAGTTCTTC

size: .
J: TRBJ1-1
V: TRBV6-2/TRBV6-3
D: .
CDR3: CASSHPTTGPLNTEAFF
DNA: TGTGCCAGCAGTCACCCCACCACGGGGCCCCTGAACACTGAAGCTTTCTTT

size: few
J: TRBJ2-1
V: TRBV3-1
D: .
CDR3: CASSPRLDNEQFF
DNA: TGTGCCAGCAGCCCCCGTCTGGACAATGAGCAGTTCTTC

size: few
J: TRBJ1-1
V: TRBV15
D: TRBD1
CDR3: CATSRSRGHTEAFF
DNA: TGTGCCACCAGCAGAAGCAGGGGGCACACTGAAGCTTTCTTT

size: few
J: TRBJ2-7
V: TRBV18
D: .
CDR3: CASSLAGGDSYEQYF
DNA: TGTGCCAGCTCACTCGCTGGGGGAGACTCCTACGAGCAGTACTTC

size: .
J: TRBJ2-7
V: TRBV4-2
D: TRBD1
CDR3: CASSQEPGGYSYEQYF
DNA: TGTGCCAGCAGCCAAGAGCCAGGGGGTTATTCCTACGAGCAGTACTTC

size: .
J: TRBJ1-5
V: TRBV7-8
D: .
CDR3: CASSRGVDGGSYQPQHF
DNA: TGTGCCAGCAGCCGCGGGGTGGACGGTGGTTCGTATCAGCCCCAGCATTTT

size: .
J: TRBJ2-1
V: TRBV4-3
D: .
CDR3: CASSPLSSYNEQFF
DNA: TGCGCCAGCAGCCCCCTGAGCTCCTACAATGAGCAGTTCTTC

size: .
J: TRBJ1-3
V: TRBV30
D: .
CDR3: CAWSRGGGNSGNTIYF
DNA: TGTGCCTGGAGTAGGGGCGGTGGCAACTCTGGAAACACCATATATTTT

size: .
J: TRBJ1-5
V: TRBV11-2
D: TRBD1
CDR3: CASSPRPGGGQPQHF
DNA: TGTGCCAGCAGCCCTCGACCAGGGGGAGGCCAGCCCCAGCATTTT

size: .
J: TRBJ2-3
V: TRBV7-9
D: TRBD1
CDR3: CASSPAAGTGKTDTQYF
DNA: TGTGCCAGCAGCCCCGCCGCCGGGACAGGAAAAACAGATACGCAGTATTTT

size: few
J: TRBJ2-1
V: TRBV7-2
D: TRBD1
CDR3: CASSRLQGWGSYNEQFF
DNA: TGTGCCAGCAGCCGCCTACAGGGGTGGGGTTCCTACAATGAGCAGTTCTTC

size: .
J: TRBJ2-1
V: TRBV24-1
D: .
CDR3: CATGWLGGNEQFF
DNA: TGTGCCACCGGGTGGTTGGGGGGCAATGAGCAGTTCTTC

size: .
J: TRBJ1-1
V: TRBV3-1
D: .
CDR3: CASSPAGPNTEAFF
DNA: TGTGCCAGCAGCCCGGCGGGACCGAACACTGAAGCTTTCTTT

size: once
J: TRBJ1-5
V: TRBV3-1
D: .
CDR3: CASSQAGGRGNQPQHF
DNA: TGTGCCAGCAGCCAAGCCGGGGGCCGAGGCAATCAGCCCCAGCATTTT

size: .
J: TRBJ2-7
V: TRBV4-2
D: .
CDR3: CASSQEDGQGYEQYF
DNA: TGTGCCAGCAGCCAAGAGGATGGTCAAGGGTACGAGCAGTACTTC

size: few
J: TRBJ2-1
V: TRBV9
D: TRBD2
CDR3: CASSASGGGDNEQFF
DNA: TGTGCCAGCAGCGCTAGCGGGGGAGGGGACAATGAGCAGTTCTTC

size: few
J: TRBJ1-1
V: TRBV4-2
D: .
CDR3: CASSHPGEGEAFF
DNA: TGTGCCAGCAGCCACCCGGGAGAGGGTGAAGCTTTCTTT

size: .
J: TRBJ2-3
V: TRBV5-1
D: TRBD1
CDR3: CASSLRRGISTTSDTQYF
DNA: TGCGCCAGCAGCTTGCGCAGGGGGATATCCACCACTTCAGATACGCAGTATTTT

size: .
J: TRBJ2-7
V: TRBV29-1
D: TRBD1
CDR3: CSGGGTGGNEQYF
DNA: TGCAGCGGCGGCGGGACAGGGGGTAACGAGCAGTACTTC

size: few
J: TRBJ1-5
V: TRBV20-1
D: TRBD1
CDR3: CSARVRVTDRQPQHF
DNA: TGCAGTGCTAGGGTCAGGGTAACGGACAGGCAGCCCCAGCATTTT

size: .
J: TRBJ1-2
V: TRBV20-1
D: TRBD1
CDR3: CSASKPGQGAYTF
DNA: TGCAGTGCTAGTAAGCCGGGACAGGGGGCCTACACCTTC

size: .
J: TRBJ2-7
V: TRBV12-3/TRBV12-4
D: .
CDR3: CASSPVEPYEQYF
DNA: TGTGCCAGCAGCCCCGTGGAGCCCTACGAGCAGTACTTC

size: once
J: TRBJ1-5
V: TRBV4-3
D: .
CDR3: CASSQGPRQPQHF
DNA: TGCGCCAGCAGCCAAGGCCCGCGTCAGCCCCAGCATTTT

size: few
J: TRBJ2-7
V: TRBV11-2
D: TRBD1
CDR3: CASSPSGTGGKQYF
DNA: TGTGCCAGCAGCCCCTCGGGGACAGGGGGGAAGCAGTACTTC

size: .
J: TRBJ2-7
V: TRBV27
D: TRBD2
CDR3: CASSLSRAGVAYEQYF
DNA: TGTGCCAGCAGTTTATCGAGGGCGGGGGTCGCCTACGAGCAGTACTTC

size: .
J: TRBJ2-7
V: TRBV10-3
D: TRBD1
CDR3: CAITGTAEQYF
DNA: TGTGCCATCACCGGGACAGCCGAGCAGTACTTC

size: .
J: TRBJ2-3
V: TRBV4-3
D: .
CDR3: CASSRAPSSGGDTQYF
DNA: TGCGCCAGCAGCCGGGCTCCCTCGTCGGGTGGCGATACGCAGTATTTT

size: .
J: TRBJ2-1
V: TRBV20-1
D: .
CDR3: CSARDLAPRSSYNEQFF
DNA: TGCAGTGCTAGAGATTTAGCGCCCCGGAGCTCCTACAATGAGCAGTTCTTC

size: .
J: TRBJ1-4
V: TRBV27
D: TRBD1
CDR3: CASSWGQGANEKLFF
DNA: TGTGCCAGCAGTTGGGGACAGGGGGCTAATGAAAAACTGTTTTTT

size: once
J: TRBJ2-1
V: TRBV10-3
D: TRBD2
CDR3: CAISESGSGGLSSYNEQFF
DNA: TGTGCCATCAGTGAGTCGGGTAGCGGGGGCCTCAGCTCCTACAATGAGCAGTTCTTC

size: many
J: TRBJ2-1
V: TRBV6-6
D: .
CDR3: CASSRNRQTDEQFF
DNA: TGTGCCAGCAGCAGGAATAGACAGACCGATGAGCAGTTCTTC

size: .
J: TRBJ1-2
V: TRBV20-1
D: .
CDR3: CSAIAGDGGYTF
DNA: TGCAGTGCTATCGCAGGAGACGGTGGCTACACCTTC

size: once
J: TRBJ2-3
V: TRBV5-1
D: TRBD2
CDR3: CASSSTGLAGGTDTQYF
DNA: TGCGCCAGCAGCTCAACGGGACTAGCGGGGGGTACAGATACGCAGTATTTT

size: few
J: TRBJ2-5
V: TRBV6-6
D: .
CDR3: CASSYSSPISGGETQYF
DNA: TGTGCCAGCAGTTACTCGAGTCCCATTTCTGGTGGAGAGACCCAGTACTTC

size: many
J: TRBJ2-7
V: TRBV4-3
D: .
CDR3: CASSQGGGYEQYF
DNA: TGCGCCAGCAGCCAAGGAGGGGGGTACGAGCAGTACTTC

size: few
J: TRBJ2-1
V: TRBV29-1
D: .
CDR3: CSAPVASLNEQFF
DNA: TGCAGCGCTCCCGTGGCTAGCTTGAATGAGCAGTTCTTC

size: .
J: TRBJ2-2
V: TRBV4-2
D: .
CDR3: CASSQDREGANTGELFF
DNA: TGTGCCAGCAGCCAAGATCGAGAGGGGGCGAACACCGGGGAGCTGTTTTTT

size: once
J: TRBJ2-7
V: TRBV29-1
D: TRBD2
CDR3: CSARLAGGPGEQYF
DNA: TGCAGCGCTAGACTAGCGGGGGGTCCGGGCGAGCAGTACTTC